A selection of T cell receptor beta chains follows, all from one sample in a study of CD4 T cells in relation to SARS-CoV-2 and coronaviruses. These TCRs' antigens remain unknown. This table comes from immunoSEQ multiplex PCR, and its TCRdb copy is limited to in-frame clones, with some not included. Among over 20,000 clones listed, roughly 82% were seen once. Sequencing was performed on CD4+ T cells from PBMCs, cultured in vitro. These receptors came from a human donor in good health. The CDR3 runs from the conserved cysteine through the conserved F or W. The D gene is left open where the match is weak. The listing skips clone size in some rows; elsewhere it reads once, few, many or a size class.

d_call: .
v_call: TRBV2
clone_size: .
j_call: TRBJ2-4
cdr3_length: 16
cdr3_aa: CASSSGTLLAKNIQYF
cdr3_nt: TGTGCCAGCAGCAGCGGGACATTACTAGCCAAAAACATTCAGTACTTC

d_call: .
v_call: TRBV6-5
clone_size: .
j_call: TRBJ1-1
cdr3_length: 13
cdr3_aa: CASSTQPRTPPFF
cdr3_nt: TGTGCCAGCAGCACCCAGCCGAGGACACCGCCCTTCTTT

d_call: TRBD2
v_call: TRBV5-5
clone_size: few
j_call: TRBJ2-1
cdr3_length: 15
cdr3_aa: CASDRSQSGDNEQFF
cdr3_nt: TGTGCCAGTGACAGAAGTCAGAGCGGGGACAATGAGCAGTTCTTC

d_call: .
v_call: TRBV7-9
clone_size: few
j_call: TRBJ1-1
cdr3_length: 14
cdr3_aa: CASSLSGRHTEAFF
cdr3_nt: TGTGCCAGCAGCTTAAGTGGCAGGCACACTGAAGCTTTCTTT

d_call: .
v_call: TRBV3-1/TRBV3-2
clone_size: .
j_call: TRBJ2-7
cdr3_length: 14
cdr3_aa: CASSPGPGSYEQYF
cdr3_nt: TGTGCCAGCAGCCCAGGCCCAGGGTCCTACGAGCAGTACTTC

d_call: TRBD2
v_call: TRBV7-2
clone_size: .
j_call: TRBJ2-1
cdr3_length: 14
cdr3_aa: CASSLPGGRYEQFF
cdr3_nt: TGTGCCAGCAGCTTACCGGGGGGGCGGTATGAGCAGTTCTTC

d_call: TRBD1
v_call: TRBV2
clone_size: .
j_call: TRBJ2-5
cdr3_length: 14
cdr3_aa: CASRNRQGQETQYF
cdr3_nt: TGTGCCAGCAGAAATAGACAGGGCCAAGAGACCCAGTACTTC

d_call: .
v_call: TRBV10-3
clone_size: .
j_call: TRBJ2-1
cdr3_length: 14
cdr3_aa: CAINMDRGNNEQFF
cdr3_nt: TGTGCCATCAACATGGACAGAGGGAACAATGAGCAGTTCTTC

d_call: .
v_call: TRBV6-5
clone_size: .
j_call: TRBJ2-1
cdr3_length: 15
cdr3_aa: CASSYLGGPVNEQFF
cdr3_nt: TGTGCCAGCAGTTACCTGGGGGGGCCTGTTAATGAGCAGTTCTTC

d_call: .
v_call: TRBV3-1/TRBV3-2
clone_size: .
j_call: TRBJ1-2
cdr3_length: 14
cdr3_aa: CASSQVGAGYGYTF
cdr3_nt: TGTGCCAGCAGCCAAGTTGGGGCAGGGTATGGCTACACCTTC

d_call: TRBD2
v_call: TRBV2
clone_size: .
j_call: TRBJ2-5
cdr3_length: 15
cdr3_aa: CARASGNLSRETQYF
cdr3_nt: TGTGCCAGAGCTAGCGGGAATCTATCGAGAGAGACCCAGTACTTC

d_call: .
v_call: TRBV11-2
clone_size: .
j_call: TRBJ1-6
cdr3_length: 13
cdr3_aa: CASSLMGESPLHF
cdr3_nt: TGTGCCAGCAGCTTAATGGGGGAATCACCCCTCCACTTT

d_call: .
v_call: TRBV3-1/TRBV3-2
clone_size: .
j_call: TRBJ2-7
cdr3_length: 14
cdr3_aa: CASSLPTDTYEQYF
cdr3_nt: TGTGCCAGCAGCCTCCCGACAGACACCTACGAGCAGTACTTC

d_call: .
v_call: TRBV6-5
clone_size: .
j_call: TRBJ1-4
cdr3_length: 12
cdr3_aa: CASSYYGEKLFF
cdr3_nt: TGTGCCAGCAGTTACTATGGGGAAAAACTGTTTTTT

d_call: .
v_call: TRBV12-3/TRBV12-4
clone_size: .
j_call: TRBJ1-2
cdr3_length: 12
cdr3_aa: CASSPSGNGYTF
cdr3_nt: TGTGCCAGCAGCCCCTCGGGGAATGGCTACACCTTC

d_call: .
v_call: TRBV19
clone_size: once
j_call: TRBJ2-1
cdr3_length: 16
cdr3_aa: CASSLQGIGAYNEQFF
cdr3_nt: TGTGCCAGTAGCCTCCAGGGGATAGGGGCCTACAATGAGCAGTTCTTC

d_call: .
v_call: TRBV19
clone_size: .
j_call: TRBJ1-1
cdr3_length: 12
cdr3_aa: CASSMRNTEAFF
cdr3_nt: TGTGCCAGTAGTATGAGGAACACTGAAGCTTTCTTT

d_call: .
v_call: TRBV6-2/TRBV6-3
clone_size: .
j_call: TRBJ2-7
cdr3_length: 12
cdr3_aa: CASSYIGDEQYF
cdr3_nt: TGTGCCAGCAGTTATATAGGGGACGAGCAGTACTTC

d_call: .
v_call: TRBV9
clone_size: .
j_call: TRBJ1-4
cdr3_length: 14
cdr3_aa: CASSAGYRGEKLFF
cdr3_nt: TGTGCCAGCAGCGCCGGGTACAGAGGCGAAAAACTGTTTTTT

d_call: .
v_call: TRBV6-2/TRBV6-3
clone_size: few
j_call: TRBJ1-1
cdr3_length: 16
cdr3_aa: CASSLARVSMNTEAFF
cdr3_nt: TGTGCCAGCAGCCTTGCCCGGGTCTCGATGAACACTGAAGCTTTCTTT

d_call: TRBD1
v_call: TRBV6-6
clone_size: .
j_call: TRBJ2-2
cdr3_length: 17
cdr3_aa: CASSPLYEGARTGELFF
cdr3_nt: TGTGCCAGCAGTCCCCTGTATGAGGGGGCGCGGACCGGGGAGCTGTTTTTT

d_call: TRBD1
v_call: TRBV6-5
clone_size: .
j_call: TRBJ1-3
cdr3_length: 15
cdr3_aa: CASSSPGQGTNTIYF
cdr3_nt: TGTGCCAGCAGTTCTCCGGGACAGGGGACCAACACCATATATTTT